The 28 T cell receptor beta chains presented below share a single source sample, sequenced in a study of blood T cell repertoires in COVID-19. The protocol was immunoSEQ multiplex PCR, while the TCRdb copy is restricted to in-frame clones and leaves out a portion. Altogether about 140,000 clones are present, under 85% being singletons, with the ten largest covering 5% to 7.5%. The source material was peripheral blood. The receptors come from a human donor in a cohort sampled during active COVID-19.

This chain links TRBV7-8 with TRBJ2-3; D call uncertain. The CDR3 is 12 amino acids. V dropped 5 bases and J dropped 8 bases, with 11 bases sitting between them. The V gene's germline CDR1 is SGHVS and CDR2 FQNEAQ. For the CDR3, the DNA is TGTGCCAGCAGCCCACTCCGAGGTACGCAGTATTTT. Its protein is CASSPLRGTQYF.

This clone was seen once. The rearrangement joins TRBV19 to TRBJ2-2; possibly TRBD1 for D (6 bases). CDR1 is LNHDA and CDR2 is SQIVND in the germline V gene (reference sequence). Trimming left V 6 bases short and J 6 bases short, with 23 bases between. The CDR3 has 17 amino acids. CDR3 residues: CASSPDWPQEGAGELFF. DNA for the CDR3: TGTGCCAGTAGCCCTGACTGGCCCCAAGAGGGGGCCGGGGAGCTGTTTTTT. Together with reference TRBV19 and TRBJ2-2, the CDR3 gives the full variable domain: DGGITQSPKYLFRKEGQNVTLSCEQNLNHDAMYWYRQDPGQGLRLIYYSQIVNDFQKGDIAEGYSVSREKKESFPLTVTSAQKNPTAFYLCASSPDWPQEGAGELFFGEGSRLTVL.

The table lists this clone with a count of one. The gene calls are TRBV7-2 and TRBJ1-1; tentative D call: TRBD1 (6 bases). This CDR3 has 15 amino acids. Trimming pared 2 bases from V and 3 bases from J, leaving 13 bases between. The germline V gene has CDR1 SGHTA and CDR2 FQGNSA. Written as DNA, the CDR3 is TGTGCCAGCAGCTTAAATGGGGGCCCCTACACTGAAGCTTTCTTT. Its protein is CASSLNGGPYTEAFF.

This rearrangement joins TRBV9 to TRBJ2-5; no clear D. The CDR3 is 13 residues long. V lost 2 bases and J lost 2, with 7 bases in between. From germline, CDR1 is SGDLS and CDR2 YYNGEE. The CDR3 here is CASSVNGQETQYF. The CDR3 region has the DNA TGTGCCAGCAGCGTTAACGGTCAAGAGACCCAGTACTTC. Variable domain in full (rest from reference TRBV9 and TRBJ2-5): DSGVTQTPKHLITATGQRVTLRCSPRSGDLSVYWYQQSLDQGLQFLIQYYNGEERAKGNILERFSAQQFPDLHSELNLSSLELGDSALYFCASSVNGQETQYFGPGTRLLVL.

The chain uses TRBV7-9 and TRBJ2-3, with D perhaps TRBD1 (6 bases). The CDR3 is 14 amino acids. Germline-derived CDR1 and CDR2 are SEHNR and FQNEAQ (reference sequence). V was pared by 6 bases and J by 5 bases, with 15 bases between. The CDR3 reads CASSFRGKGDTQYF. The CDR3 DNA sequence: TGTGCCAGCAGTTTCAGGGGAAAGGGAGATACGCAGTATTTT.

This clone was counted a few times. This rearrangement joins TRBV3-1 (or the pseudogene TRBV3-2) to TRBJ2-1; TRBD2 agrees at 14 bases. The J segment lost 6 bases and the V segment lost 1 base, leaving 2 bases of the junction unmatched. The CDR3 has 16 residues. Germline CDR1 reads LGHDT; CDR2 reads YNNKEL (reference sequence). CDR3 nucleotides: TGTGCCAGCAGCCAAGCCGGGACTAGCGGGAGCAATGAGCAGTTCTTC. It codes for CASSQAGTSGSNEQFF.

The CDR3 region has the DNA TGTGCCAGCAGCTTTAGCGGAGAGACCCAGTACTTC. It specifies CASSFSGETQYF. This rearrangement joins TRBV7-9 to TRBJ2-5, with D maybe TRBD2 (6 bases). The CDR3 runs 12 residues. The ends were cut back, 3 bases at V and 4 bases at J, with 6 bases in the middle. The germline V gene encodes CDR1 SEHNR and CDR2 FQNEAQ (reference sequence).

The chain links TRBV4-1 to TRBJ2-4; 12 nucleotides match TRBD2. With 2 bases clipped from V and 6 bases from J, the junction kept 5 bases outside the gene matches. Germline-derived CDR1 and CDR2 are MGHRA and YSYEKL. The CDR3 has 16 residues. The CDR3 loop reads CASSQWTSGALNIQYF. CDR3 nucleotide sequence: TGCGCCAGCAGCCAATGGACTAGCGGGGCGCTAAACATTCAGTACTTC.

The rearrangement joins TRBV6-2 or TRBV6-3 to TRBJ1-2, with TRBD1 as a possible D gene (6 bases). The ends were cut back, 5 bases at V and 4 bases at J, with 11 bases in the middle. The CDR3 is 13 amino acids. The germline V gene has CDR1 MNHEY and CDR2 SVGEGT. CDR3 residues: CASSNREPYGYTF. CDR3 DNA sequence: TGTGCCAGCAGTAACAGGGAACCCTATGGCTACACCTTC.

J is TRBJ2-3 and V is TRBV7-9; the D gene is possibly TRBD2 (6 bases). The V gene's germline CDR1 is SEHNR and CDR2 FQNEAQ (reference sequence). With 5 bases removed from V and 2 bases from J, the gap between germline ends came to 11 bases. CDR3 size: 14 residues. Here the CDR3 DNA reads TGTGCCAGCAGCCCTGGAGGGAACACAGATACGCAGTATTTT. Protein: CASSPGGNTDTQYF.

The chain joins TRBV2 to TRBJ1-5, with TRBD1 matching 8 bases. This CDR3 has 15 amino acids. Germline trimming cut 6 bases from V and 4 bases from J; bases unmatched to any gene: 8. From germline, CDR1 is SNHLY and CDR2 FYNNEI. CDR3 in DNA: TGTGCCAGCAGCAAGGACAGGGTAGGGAATCAGCCCCAGCATTTT. It specifies CASSKDRVGNQPQHF.

This chain uses TRBV4-2 with TRBJ2-1, with TRBD2 identical over 10 bases. The V gene's germline CDR1 is LGHNA and CDR2 YNFKEQ. CDR3 length: 15 amino acids. Unmatched junction bases numbered 6, after V lost 3 bases and J lost 7 bases. CDR3 loop: CASSQSGGAWNEQFF. CDR3 bases: TGTGCCAGCAGCCAGAGCGGGGGGGCCTGGAATGAGCAGTTCTTC.

The chain is built from TRBV7-2 and TRBJ2-5; perhaps TRBD1 as D (5 bases). The ends were cut back, 2 bases at V and 5 bases at J, with 12 bases in the middle. Germline values: CDR1 SGHTA, CDR2 FQGNSA. This CDR3 has 14 residues. The CDR3 protein is CASSLQGSWETQYF. CDR3 DNA sequence: TGTGCCAGCAGCTTACAGGGCTCTTGGGAGACCCAGTACTTC.

V usage is TRBV10-2 and J usage is TRBJ2-7; D is unresolved. The germline CDR1 and CDR2 sequences are WSHSY and SAAADI. The CDR3 is 11 amino acids. Trimming stripped 5 bases from V and 4 bases from J, with 6 bases between. The CDR3 is CASSPTYEQYF. The CDR3 nucleotides read TGCGCCAGCAGTCCGACATACGAGCAGTACTTC.

This clone was observed once. V usage is TRBV6-5 and J usage is TRBJ2-2; D gene uncertain. CDR3 length: 14 residues. Trimming left V 3 bases short and J 7 bases short, with 12 bases between. The germline V gene encodes CDR1 MNHEY and CDR2 SVGAGI. The CDR3 sequence is CASSYGRVYGELFF. In DNA, the CDR3 is TGTGCCAGCAGTTATGGGCGTGTTTACGGGGAGCTGTTTTTT.

This clone was seen a single time. The J gene is TRBJ1-2, the V gene TRBV28; perhaps TRBD1 as D (6 bases). There are 15 residues in the CDR3. Germline CDR1 MDHEN, CDR2 SYDVKM. The ends were cut back, 6 bases at V and 0 bases at J, with 14 bases in the middle. CDR3 DNA: TGTGCCAGCAGAAATCCCAGGGGTGCTAACTATGGCTACACCTTC. Translated, it gives CASRNPRGANYGYTF.

V usage is TRBV12-3 or TRBV12-4 and J usage is TRBJ2-3, with D tentatively TRBD1 (5 bases). Between the trimmed V and J ends, which lost 4 bases and 12 bases, there was a span of 11 bases. This CDR3 has 11 residues. The CDR3 is CASSWTKSQYF. The CDR3 DNA follows: TGTGCCAGCAGTTGGACAAAATCCCAGTATTTT.

CDR3 protein: CASRIAGGGDTQYF. The CDR3 DNA is TGCGCCAGCAGGATAGCGGGGGGCGGAGATACGCAGTATTTT. The rearrangement joins TRBV5-1 to TRBJ2-3, with 10 bases that match TRBD2. Per the germline V gene, CDR1 is SGHRS and CDR2 is YFSETQ. The CDR3 spans 14 residues. Trimming at V came to 5 bases and at J to 5 bases, leaving 5 bases not matched to a gene.

The chain carries TRBV6-5 and TRBJ2-5; 8 nucleotides align to TRBD1. CDR3 size: 15 residues. Germline-derived CDR1 and CDR2 are MNHEY and SVGAGI. With 2 bases clipped from V and 5 bases from J, the junction kept 7 bases outside the gene matches. CDR3 coding DNA: TGTGCCAGCAGTTACGCGGACAACAGGGGGGAGACCCAGTACTTC. Residues: CASSYADNRGETQYF.

This clone was found once. The chain has TRBV2 and TRBJ2-7; weak D call: TRBD2 (6 bases). CDR1 is SNHLY and CDR2 is FYNNEI in the germline V gene. The CDR3 totals 14 residues. Trimming pared 8 bases from V and 7 bases from J, leaving 21 bases between. The CDR3, as DNA: TGTGCCAGCCGTGGGTTGGAGGGTGTGGGGGAGCAGTACTTC. Protein sequence: CASRGLEGVGEQYF.

The chain has TRBV30 and TRBJ1-1; D not certain. CDR3 length equals 13 residues. Trimming cost V 3 bases and J 4 bases, with 12 bases left between them. Looked up from germline, CDR1 is GTSNPN and CDR2 is SVGIG (reference sequence). CDR3 region: CAWREDWATEAFF. The CDR3, as DNA: TGTGCCTGGAGGGAAGATTGGGCCACTGAAGCTTTCTTT.

In this sample, this clone turned up once. V usage is TRBV12-5 and J usage is TRBJ1-4; D call uncertain. CDR3 length equals 17 residues. Looked up from germline, CDR1 is LGHNT and CDR2 is FRNRAP. Trimming left V 1 base short and J 5 bases short, with 17 bases between. The CDR3 bases are TGTGCTAGTGGTTTGGGACAACCCCGGGGTCCCAATGAAAAACTGTTTTTT. Translated, it gives CASGLGQPRGPNEKLFF.

The chain joins TRBV5-4 to TRBJ1-6; 10 bases line up with TRBD1. The V segment lost 6 bases and the J segment 9 bases; nucleotides outside the gene matches: 9. The V gene's germline CDR1 is SGHNT and CDR2 YYREEE (reference sequence). The CDR3 contains 15 residues. The CDR3 loop is CASKNRDRGSSPLHF. As DNA, the CDR3 is TGTGCCAGCAAGAACCGGGACAGGGGATCTTCACCCCTCCACTTT.

V usage is TRBV28 and J usage is TRBJ2-3; 7 nucleotides align to TRBD2. Per germline, CDR1 MDHEN and CDR2 SYDVKM. Trimming took 5 bases from V and 0 from J; bases not matched to a gene: 8. This CDR3 spans 16 amino acids. In DNA form, the CDR3 reads TGTGCCAGCAGTGGGGGGGACCGATCTAGCACAGATACGCAGTATTTT. Translated, it gives CASSGGDRSSTDTQYF.

V gene TRBV3-1 (or the pseudogene TRBV3-2) combines with J gene TRBJ2-7; TRBD2 agrees at 16 bases. The CDR3 loop spans 20 amino acids. CDR1 and CDR2 from the germline V gene are LGHDT and YNNKEL (reference sequence). V gave up 2 bases and J gave up 4 bases; unmatched junction bases: 14. The CDR3 region has the DNA TGTGCCAGCAGCCAACAACTGCCCGGGACTAGCGGGGGGGCCGGGTACGAGCAGTACTTC. It translates to CASSQQLPGTSGGAGYEQYF.

This chain connects TRBV6-5 to TRBJ1-2; D gene unclear. Germline V CDR1 and CDR2: MNHEY, SVGAGI. Trimming removed 2 bases at V and 0 bases at J, with 10 bases between. CDR3 length: 15 residues. The CDR3 DNA is TGTGCCAGCAGTTACAGTTCGTTAGCTAACTATGGCTACACCTTC. This encodes CASSYSSLANYGYTF.

This chain joins TRBV11-2 and TRBJ1-3; D perhaps matches TRBD1 (6 bases). The CDR3 is 15 amino acids. V was cut by 0 bases and J by 2 bases, with 8 bases left in between. Germline assignment: CDR1 SGHAT and CDR2 FQNNGV. CDR3 coding DNA: TGTGCCAGCAGCTTAGAACCAGGGGCTGGAAACACCATATATTTT. It encodes CASSLEPGAGNTIYF. The full variable domain, its missing parts supplied by reference TRBV11-2 and TRBJ1-3, is EAGVAQSPRYKIIEKRQSVAFWCNPISGHATLYWYQQILGQGPKLLIQFQNNGVVDDSQLPKDRFSAERLKGVDSTLKIQPAKLEDSAVYLCASSLEPGAGNTIYFGEGSWLTVV.

V gene TRBV24-1 combines with J gene TRBJ2-1, with a weak D call TRBD2 (7 bases). Per germline, CDR1 KGHDR and CDR2 SFDVKD. The CDR3 sequence is 18 residues long. With 2 bases removed from V and 2 bases from J, the gap between germline ends came to 18 bases. CDR3 loop: CATSDSLRRGPTYNEQFF. CDR3 sequence (DNA): TGTGCCACCAGTGATTCCCTGAGGCGGGGGCCTACCTACAATGAGCAGTTCTTC.